What follows describes a single T cell receptor beta chain. Its target is unknown. Germline-derived CDR1 and CDR2 are SNHLY and FYNNEI. The length of the CDR3 is 12 residues. The J segment lost 7 bases and the V segment lost 9 bases, leaving 8 bases of the junction unmatched. The entry originates in a study of T cell responses to AZD1222 COVID-19 vaccine. Using immunoSEQ multiplex PCR, the repertoire was profiled, and TCRdb retains in-frame clones only, with some absent. The table lists some 180,000 clones, 85% to 95% of them singletons. The study's findings and limits: Researchers report vaccine-associated CD4 TCRs spanning spike, with dominance at 160-218 and 743-854. Baseline antibody screening turned up just a handful of seropositive AZD1222 recipients. Spike-specific TCR breadth and depth were elevated following two AZD1222 doses. Epitopes outside B.1.351 and B.1.1.7 mutated regions reportedly drew nearly half of spike TCRs.

The TCR was taken from an adult in good health. The chain is built from TRBV2 and TRBJ1-1, with 7 bases aligning to TRBD1. The sequencing used peripheral blood, collected on day 0 of AZD1222 vaccination. The CDR3 reads CASGGQSGEAFF. CDR3 nucleotide sequence: TGTGCCAGTGGGGGACAGTCTGGTGAAGCTTTCTTT.